These 14 T cell receptor beta chains share one sample of origin, sequenced in a study of blood T cell repertoires in COVID-19. Method: immunoSEQ multiplex PCR; TCRdb's copy keeps in-frame clones and lacks some. The profile covers around 250,000 clones, with roughly four fifths appearing a single time and about 3.2% taken by the ten largest. The specimen sequenced was peripheral blood. The source of these receptors is a woman aged 18-29 years with acute or convalescent COVID-19.

The rearrangement links TRBV18 to TRBJ2-7; weak D call: TRBD2 (5 bases). The V end was cut by 2 bases, the J end by 7 bases, with 15 bases between. Germline V gene data show CDR1 as KGHSH and CDR2 as LQKENI. The length of the CDR3 is 14 residues. CDR3 loop: CASSPGWESWEQYF. CDR3 DNA: TGTGCCAGCTCACCAGGTTGGGAGAGCTGGGAGCAGTACTTC.

The table lists this clone with many counts. This rearrangement joins TRBV3-1 (or the pseudogene TRBV3-2) to TRBJ1-4; D unresolved. Trimming removed 3 bases at V and 4 bases at J, with 12 bases between. The CDR3 contains 15 residues. The V gene's germline CDR1 is LGHDT and CDR2 YNNKEL (reference sequence). The CDR3 region is CASSHADTRNEKLFF. DNA for the CDR3: TGTGCCAGCAGCCATGCCGACACGCGTAATGAAAAACTGTTTTTT.

The gene calls are TRBV10-2 and TRBJ1-5; a possible D gene is TRBD1 (5 bases). The CDR3 totals 14 residues. Looked up from germline, CDR1 is WSHSY and CDR2 is SAAADI. Between the trimmed V and J ends, which lost 3 bases and 5 bases, there was a span of 11 bases. The CDR3 nucleotides read TGCGCCAGCAGTGACGGGGGAGGGTATCAGCCCCAGCATTTT. This translates into CASSDGGGYQPQHF.

The rearrangement links TRBV10-2 to TRBJ2-3; 9 bases match TRBD2. The V gene end was trimmed by 3 bases and the J gene end by 2 bases; junction bases not matched to a gene: 6. Germline-derived CDR1 and CDR2 are WSHSY and SAAADI. The CDR3 consists of 16 residues. The CDR3: CASSEVLAGFTDTQYF. Here the CDR3 DNA reads TGCGCCAGCAGTGAAGTGCTAGCGGGATTCACAGATACGCAGTATTTT.

The rearrangement uses TRBV27 and TRBJ2-7, with D maybe TRBD2 (6 bases). CDR1 and CDR2 from the germline V gene are MNHEY and SMNVEV (reference sequence). The CDR3 runs 15 residues. Trimming pared 6 bases from V and 0 bases from J, leaving 15 bases between. In nucleotides, the CDR3 is TGTGCCAGCAGCCCACGGAGGGGAGGCTCCTACGAGCAGTACTTC. Encoded protein: CASSPRRGGSYEQYF.

V gene TRBV5-4 combines with J gene TRBJ1-2; possible D gene TRBD1, 6 bases. Trimming pared 0 bases from V and 6 bases from J, leaving 9 bases between. The CDR3 covers 13 residues. CDR1 SGHNT and CDR2 YYREEE come from the germline V gene (reference sequence). CDR3 amino acids: CASSLGTVNGYTF. The CDR3, as DNA: TGTGCCAGCAGCTTGGGGACAGTGAATGGCTACACCTTC.

The rearrangement joins TRBV5-8 to TRBJ2-7, with TRBD2 matching 10 bases. Germline trimming cut 2 bases from V and 1 base from J; bases unmatched to any gene: 9. The CDR3 is made up of 17 amino acids. Germline CDR1 SGHTS, CDR2 YDEGEE. CDR3: CASSLFFPSGRSYEQYF. DNA of the CDR3: TGTGCCAGCAGCTTATTCTTTCCTAGCGGGAGATCCTACGAGCAGTACTTC. Full variable domain (remainder filled in from reference TRBV5-8 and TRBJ2-7): EAGVTQSPTHLIKTRGQQATLRCSPISGHTSVYWYQQALGLGLQFLLWYDEGEERNRGNFPPRFSGRQFPNYSSELNVNALELEDSALYLCASSLFFPSGRSYEQYFGPGTRLTVT.

V is TRBV4-1 and J is TRBJ2-1, with TRBD2 identical over 9 bases. Germline values: CDR1 MGHRA, CDR2 YSYEKL. This CDR3 is built from 16 residues. V was clipped by 0 bases and J by 9 bases; unmatched bases: 9. Here the CDR3 DNA reads TGCGCCAGCAGCCAAGAAGGGTTAGCGGGAGTGGGTGAGCAGTTCTTC. This translates into CASSQEGLAGVGEQFF.

V is TRBV12-2 and J is TRBJ2-2; no check of the table's D call, TRBD1, against the DNA was made. TRBV12-2 is a documented pseudogene. The CDR3 is 19 residues long. CDR3 DNA sequence: TGTGCAAGTCGCTTAGCGCCCAAGAGGACAGGATCGGATACCGGGGAGCTGTTTTTT. It encodes CASRLAPKRTGSDTGELFF.

This clone is a singleton in its sample. The V gene is TRBV28, the J gene TRBJ1-4, with no clear D. This CDR3 region has 14 residues. V lost 7 bases, J lost 1 base, and 10 bases lay in between. Germline V CDR1 and CDR2: MDHEN, SYDVKM. CDR3 coding DNA: TGTGCCAGCAAATTGGGAGTAACTAATGAAAAACTGTTTTTT. It is translated as CASKLGVTNEKLFF.

V usage is TRBV5-4 and J usage is TRBJ1-1, with D unclear. Germline values: CDR1 SGHNT, CDR2 YYREEE (reference sequence). V lost 0 bases and J lost 11, with 11 bases in between. This CDR3 comprises 12 residues. CDR3 protein: CASSLDGLRAFF. Here the CDR3 DNA reads TGTGCCAGCAGCTTGGATGGGCTACGGGCTTTCTTT.

DNA for the CDR3: TGCAGCGTTGAAGATTGGGCGGGAGGTTCCCCCTACGAGCAGTACTTC. Its translation is CSVEDWAGGSPYEQYF. J is TRBJ2-7 and V is TRBV29-1; 8 bases line up with TRBD2. The CDR3 covers 16 residues. Germline V gene data show CDR1 as SQVTM and CDR2 as ANQGSEA. J was trimmed by 2 bases and V by 0 bases; bases with no gene match: 9.

The rearrangement joins TRBV7-2 to TRBJ2-7; 10 bases are shared with TRBD2. This CDR3 spans 14 amino acids. The trim removed 1 base at V and 5 bases at J, leaving 2 bases unmatched. In germline, CDR1 is SGHTA, CDR2 FQGNSA. The CDR3 nucleotides read TGTGCCAGCAGCTTAGTAACTAGCGGGAACGAGCAGTACTTC. Protein: CASSLVTSGNEQYF.

The genes are TRBV20-1 and TRBJ1-1, with D perhaps matching TRBD1 (5 bases). The CDR3 loop spans 11 amino acids. Germline V gene lookup returns CDR1 DFQATT and CDR2 SNEGSKA (reference sequence). Trimming pared 5 bases from V and 4 bases from J, leaving 8 bases between. The chain's CDR3 is CSAGTGTEAFF. The CDR3, as DNA: TGCAGTGCTGGAACAGGCACTGAAGCTTTCTTT.